One sample yielded the 8 T cell receptor beta chains listed below, sequenced in a study of cytomegalovirus exposure and HLA in healthy donors. A multiplex PCR was run with 60 Vbeta primers and 13 Jbeta primers. Sequenced by immunoSEQ multiplex PCR; TCRdb stores in-frame clones only, minus some. The sample lists roughly 54,000 clones, less than 85% occurring once. Specimen: PBMCs. Receptor source: a woman aged 55-75 years in good health and CMV-seropositive.

V gene TRBV30 combines with J gene TRBJ1-4; D perhaps matches TRBD1 (5 bases). Trimming removed 4 bases from V and 6 bases from J, with 15 bases in between. The CDR3 is 14 amino acids. Germline V gives CDR1 GTSNPN, CDR2 SVGIG (reference sequence). In DNA form, the CDR3 reads TGTGCCTGGAAAGGAGGGGCTCAGGATGAAAAACTGTTTTTT. The encoded protein is CAWKGGAQDEKLFF.

Here the CDR3 DNA reads TGTGCCAGCAGCTTACAGGGGGATAGCTATGGCTACACCTTC. This codes for CASSLQGDSYGYTF. The chain recombines TRBV5-8 with TRBJ1-2; 8 nucleotides align to TRBD1. The CDR3 covers 14 residues. CDR1 is SGHTS, CDR2 YDEGEE, per germline. Trimming removed 2 bases from V and 4 bases from J; junction bases left unmatched: 4.

V gene TRBV7-2 combines with J gene TRBJ2-7; a possible D gene is TRBD2 (5 bases). V lost 1 base and J lost 0, with 10 bases in between. The CDR3 has 15 residues. CDR1 SGHTA and CDR2 FQGNSA come from the germline V gene. CDR3 DNA: TGTGCCAGCAGCTTAGATGGTGGGAGCTCCTACGAGCAGTACTTC. Its translation is CASSLDGGSSYEQYF. Combining the CDR3 with reference TRBV7-2 and TRBJ2-7 gives the whole variable domain GAGVSQSPSNKVTEKGKDVELRCDPISGHTALYWYRQSLGQGLEFLIYFQGNSAPDKSGLPSDRFSAERTGGSVSTLTIQRTQQEDSAVYLCASSLDGGSSYEQYFGPGTRLTVT.

The chain combines TRBV2 with TRBJ1-3; D might be TRBD1 (5 bases). Germline V gene data show CDR1 as SNHLY and CDR2 as FYNNEI. V was pared by 1 base and J by 2 bases, with 12 bases between. CDR3 length equals 16 residues. As DNA, the CDR3 is TGTGCCAGCAGTGAAGGTCGAGCAGGGACTGGAAACACCATATATTTT. The encoded protein is CASSEGRAGTGNTIYF.

This chain joins TRBV4-2 and TRBJ1-1, with D possibly TRBD1 on 5 matching bases. V lost 4 bases and J 1 base, leaving 10 bases between the germline ends. Germline V gene data show CDR1 as LGHNA and CDR2 as YNFKEQ. This CDR3 spans 14 amino acids. CDR3 bases: TGTGCCAGCAGCCTTCGCGGGGGGAACACTGAAGCTTTCTTT. Its protein is CASSLRGGNTEAFF.

This clone was detected once. This sequence joins TRBV7-2 and TRBJ2-1; weak D call: TRBD1 (7 bases). Trimming stripped 2 bases from V and 3 bases from J, with 11 bases between. The CDR3 sequence is 15 residues long. The germline V gene encodes CDR1 SGHTA and CDR2 FQGNSA. CDR3 protein: CASSLFQGGYNEQFF. The CDR3 bases are TGTGCCAGCAGCTTATTTCAGGGGGGCTACAATGAGCAGTTCTTC.

This clone was detected only a few times. The chain uses TRBV6-6 and TRBJ2-1; 7 bases are a match to TRBD1. The CDR3 consists of 13 residues. J was trimmed by 6 bases and V by 6 bases; bases with no gene match: 5. Germline CDR1 and CDR2: MNHNY and SVGAGI (reference sequence). Here the CDR3 DNA reads TGTGCCAGCAGCCGGGACAGTATCAATGAGCAGTTCTTC. It specifies CASSRDSINEQFF.

This rearrangement joins TRBV30 to TRBJ1-2; D remains ambiguous. The V gene's germline CDR1 is GTSNPN and CDR2 SVGIG (reference sequence). The ends were cut back, 0 bases at V and 7 bases at J, with 6 bases in the middle. There are 11 residues in the CDR3. DNA of the CDR3: TGTGCCTGGAGTGTACCCGGTGGCTACACCTTC. This encodes CAWSVPGGYTF.